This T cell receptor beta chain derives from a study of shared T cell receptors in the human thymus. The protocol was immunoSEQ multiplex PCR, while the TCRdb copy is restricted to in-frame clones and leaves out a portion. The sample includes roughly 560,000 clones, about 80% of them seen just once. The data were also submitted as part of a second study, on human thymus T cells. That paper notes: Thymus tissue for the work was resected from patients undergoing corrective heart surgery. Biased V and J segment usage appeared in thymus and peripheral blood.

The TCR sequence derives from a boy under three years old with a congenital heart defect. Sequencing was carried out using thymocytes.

In DNA, the CDR3 is TGTGCCAGCAGCCAGAATATTGGACTAGCGGGAGCTGAGGAGCAGTACTTC. Amino acid sequence: CASSQNIGLAGAEEQYF. The chain combines TRBV7-9 with TRBJ2-7; 13 positions match TRBD2. Germline V gene data show CDR1 as SEHNR and CDR2 as FQNEAQ (reference sequence). The CDR3 consists of 17 residues. Trimming at V came to 5 bases and at J to 7 bases, leaving 14 bases not matched to a gene.